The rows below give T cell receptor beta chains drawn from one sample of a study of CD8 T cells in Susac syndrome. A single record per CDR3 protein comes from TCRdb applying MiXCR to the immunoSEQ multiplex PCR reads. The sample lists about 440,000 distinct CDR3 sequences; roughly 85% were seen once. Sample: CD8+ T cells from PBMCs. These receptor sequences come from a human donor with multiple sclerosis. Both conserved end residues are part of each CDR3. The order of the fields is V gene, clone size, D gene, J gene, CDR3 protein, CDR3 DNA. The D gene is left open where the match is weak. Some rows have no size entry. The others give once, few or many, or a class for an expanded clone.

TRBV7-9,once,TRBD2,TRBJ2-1,CASSVSRGLADEQFF,TGTGCCAGCAGCGTAAGTCGGGGACTAGCCGATGAGCAGTTCTTC
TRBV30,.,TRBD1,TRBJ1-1,CAWAGTGLSEAFF,TGTGCCTGGGCTGGGACAGGGCTATCTGAAGCTTTCTTT
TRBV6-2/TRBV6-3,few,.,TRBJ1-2,CASSYRVHNYGYTF,TGTGCCAGCAGTTATCGCGTCCACAACTATGGCTACACCTTC
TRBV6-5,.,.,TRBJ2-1,CATRESSYNEQFF,TGTGCCACCAGGGAAAGCTCCTACAATGAGCAGTTCTTC
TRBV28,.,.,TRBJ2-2,CASSFTFELFF,TGTGCCAGCAGTTTCACTTTCGAGCTGTTTTTT
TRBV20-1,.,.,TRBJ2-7,CSARDTESYEQYF,TGCAGTGCTAGAGACACCGAATCCTACGAGCAGTACTTC
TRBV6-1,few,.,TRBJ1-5,CASSDSLNSNQPQHF,TGTGCCAGCAGCGACAGCTTAAATAGCAATCAGCCCCAGCATTTT
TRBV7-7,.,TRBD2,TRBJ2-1,CASSLNPGLAGVEFINEQFF,TGTGCCAGCAGCTTAAACCCGGGACTAGCGGGAGTAGAGTTCATCAATGAGCAGTTCTTC
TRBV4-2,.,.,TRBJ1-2,CASSQDLGGASDSYGYTF,TGTGCCAGCAGTCAAGATCTTGGCGGGGCTTCAGACTCGTATGGCTACACCTTC
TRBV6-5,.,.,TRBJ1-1,CASSYSGGHGEAFF,TGTGCCAGCAGTTACTCAGGGGGGCACGGTGAAGCTTTCTTT
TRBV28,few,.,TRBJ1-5,CASSLRQTNQPQHF,TGTGCCAGCAGTTTAAGGCAGACCAATCAGCCCCAGCATTTT
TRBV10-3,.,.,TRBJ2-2,CAISVAEANTGELFF,TGTGCCATCAGCGTAGCGGAGGCGAACACCGGGGAGCTGTTTTTT
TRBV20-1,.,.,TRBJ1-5,CSARELSLREHF,TGCAGTGCTAGAGAACTCTCCCTGCGGGAGCATTTT
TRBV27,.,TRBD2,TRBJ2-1,CASSMSGSYNEQFF,TGTGCCAGCAGTATGAGCGGGAGCTACAATGAGCAGTTCTTC
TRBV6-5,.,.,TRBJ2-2,CASSYSPPSAGELFF,TGTGCCAGCAGTTACTCCCCTCCTTCGGCCGGGGAGCTGTTTTTT
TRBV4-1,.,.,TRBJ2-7,CASSQGNSGLYEQYF,TGCGCCAGCAGCCAAGGGAACAGCGGGCTCTACGAGCAGTACTTC
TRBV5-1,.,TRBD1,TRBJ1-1,CASSVETGGGEAFF,TGCGCCAGCAGCGTCGAGACAGGGGGCGGTGAAGCTTTCTTT
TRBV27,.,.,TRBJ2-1,CASRSMSAYNEQFF,TGTGCCAGCCGTTCTATGAGCGCTTACAATGAGCAGTTCTTC